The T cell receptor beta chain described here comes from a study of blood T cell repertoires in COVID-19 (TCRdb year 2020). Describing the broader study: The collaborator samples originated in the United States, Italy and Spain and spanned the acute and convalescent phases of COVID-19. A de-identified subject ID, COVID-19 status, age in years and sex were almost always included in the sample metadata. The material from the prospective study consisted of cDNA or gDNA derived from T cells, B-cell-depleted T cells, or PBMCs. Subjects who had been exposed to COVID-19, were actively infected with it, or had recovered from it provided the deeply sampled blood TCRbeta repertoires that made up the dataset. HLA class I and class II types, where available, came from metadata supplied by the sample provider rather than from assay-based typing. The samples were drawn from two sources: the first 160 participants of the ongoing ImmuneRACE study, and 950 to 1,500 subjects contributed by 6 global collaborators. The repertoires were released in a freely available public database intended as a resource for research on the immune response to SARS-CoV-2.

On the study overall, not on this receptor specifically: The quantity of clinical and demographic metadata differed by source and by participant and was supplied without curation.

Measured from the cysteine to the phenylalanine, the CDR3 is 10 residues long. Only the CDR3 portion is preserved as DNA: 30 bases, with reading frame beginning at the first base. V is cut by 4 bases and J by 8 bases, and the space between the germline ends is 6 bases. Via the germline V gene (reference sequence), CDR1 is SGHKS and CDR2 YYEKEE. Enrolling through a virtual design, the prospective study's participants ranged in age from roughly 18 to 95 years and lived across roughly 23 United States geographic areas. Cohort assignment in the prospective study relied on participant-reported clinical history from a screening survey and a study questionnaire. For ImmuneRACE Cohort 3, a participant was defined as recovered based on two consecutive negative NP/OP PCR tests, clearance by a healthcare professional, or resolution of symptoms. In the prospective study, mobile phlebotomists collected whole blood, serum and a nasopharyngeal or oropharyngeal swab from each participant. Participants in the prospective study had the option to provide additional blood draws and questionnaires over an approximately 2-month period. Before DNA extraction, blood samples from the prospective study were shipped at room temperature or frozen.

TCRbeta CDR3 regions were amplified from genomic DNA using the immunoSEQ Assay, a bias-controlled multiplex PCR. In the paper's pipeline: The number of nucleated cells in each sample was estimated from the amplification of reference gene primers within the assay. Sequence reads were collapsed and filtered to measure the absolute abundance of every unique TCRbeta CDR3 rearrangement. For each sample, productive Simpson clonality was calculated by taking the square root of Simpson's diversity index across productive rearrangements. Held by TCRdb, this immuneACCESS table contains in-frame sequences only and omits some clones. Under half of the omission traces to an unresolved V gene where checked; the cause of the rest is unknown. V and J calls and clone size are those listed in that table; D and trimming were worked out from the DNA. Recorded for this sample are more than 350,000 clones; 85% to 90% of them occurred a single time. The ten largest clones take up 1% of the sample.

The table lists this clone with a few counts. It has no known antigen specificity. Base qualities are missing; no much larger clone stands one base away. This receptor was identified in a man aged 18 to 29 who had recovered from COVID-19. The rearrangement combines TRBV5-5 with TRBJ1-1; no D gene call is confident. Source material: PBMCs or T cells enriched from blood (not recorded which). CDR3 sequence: CASSGTEAFF. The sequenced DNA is TGTGCCAGCAGCGGCACCGAAGCTTTCTTT. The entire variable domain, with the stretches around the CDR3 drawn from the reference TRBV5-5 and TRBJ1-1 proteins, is DAGVTQSPTHLIKTRGQQVTLRCSPISGHKSVSWYQQVLGQGPQFIFQYYEKEERGRGNFPDRFSARQFPNYSSELNVNALLLGDSALYLCASSGTEAFFGQGTRLTVV.